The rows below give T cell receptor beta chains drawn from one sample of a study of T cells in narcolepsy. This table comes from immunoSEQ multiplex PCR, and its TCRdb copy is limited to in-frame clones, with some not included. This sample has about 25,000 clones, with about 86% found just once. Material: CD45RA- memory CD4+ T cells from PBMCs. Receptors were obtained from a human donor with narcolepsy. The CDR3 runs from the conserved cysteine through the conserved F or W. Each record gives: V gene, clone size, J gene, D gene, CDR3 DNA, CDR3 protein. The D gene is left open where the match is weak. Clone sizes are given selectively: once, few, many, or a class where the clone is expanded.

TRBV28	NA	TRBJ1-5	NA	TGTGCCAGCAGAGGACCAGCGATTCAGCCCCAGCATTTT	CASRGPAIQPQHF
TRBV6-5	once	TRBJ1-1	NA	TGTGCCAGCAGGCGAAGGGGGGGCTACACTGAAGCTTTCTTT	CASRRRGGYTEAFF
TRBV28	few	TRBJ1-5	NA	TGTGCCAGCAGTTGGTCCGAGGGAGATCAGCCCCAGCATTTT	CASSWSEGDQPQHF
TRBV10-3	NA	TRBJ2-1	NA	TGTGCCACACAGGGTTACAATGAGCAGTTCTTC	CATQGYNEQFF
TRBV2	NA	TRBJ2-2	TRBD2	TGTGCCAGCACCTCTAGCGGGAGCAGCGGCACCGGGGAGCTGTTTTTT	CASTSSGSSGTGELFF
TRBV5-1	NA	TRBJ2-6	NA	TGCGCCAGCAGCTTTTACAGGGACCTGGGGGCCAACGTCCTGACTTTC	CASSFYRDLGANVLTF
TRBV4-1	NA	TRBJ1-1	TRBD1	TGCGCCAGCAGGAAAGGGACAGGGTCTATACGGGACACTGAAGCTTTCTTT	CASRKGTGSIRDTEAFF
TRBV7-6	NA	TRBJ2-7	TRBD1	TGTGCCAGCAGCCTCTCGACAGGGGACGTCTACGAGCAGTACTTC	CASSLSTGDVYEQYF
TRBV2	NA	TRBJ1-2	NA	TGTGCCAGCGGGGCCGACAAGAACTATGGCTACACCTTC	CASGADKNYGYTF
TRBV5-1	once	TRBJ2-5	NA	TGCGCCAGCAGCTCCGGGGCAGCGGGAGAGACCCAGTACTTC	CASSSGAAGETQYF
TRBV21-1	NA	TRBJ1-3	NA	TGTGCCAGCAGCAAAGTCGGGTTGGGACAGGGGGCGAGAGGAAACACCATATATTTT	CASSKVGLGQGARGNTIYF
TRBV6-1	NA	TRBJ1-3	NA	TGTGCCAGCGGCACAGGAAACACCATATATTTT	CASGTGNTIYF
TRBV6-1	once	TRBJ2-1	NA	TGTGCCAGCAGTCTCGTTGGGGATAACTACAATGAGCAGTTCTTC	CASSLVGDNYNEQFF
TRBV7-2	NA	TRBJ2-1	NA	TGTGCCAGCAGCAACCGACTAGGTATCCACAATGAGCAGTTCTTC	CASSNRLGIHNEQFF
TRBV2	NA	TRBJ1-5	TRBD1	TGTGCCAGCAGTTCCGAAAGGGGGCCCAATCAGCCCCAGCATTTT	CASSSERGPNQPQHF
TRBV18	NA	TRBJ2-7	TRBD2	TGTGCCAGCTCACCGCCCCTTCCACCGGGACTAGGAATCCAACGAGGGAACGAGCAGTACTTC	CASSPPLPPGLGIQRGNEQYF
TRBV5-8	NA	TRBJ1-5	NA	TGTGCCAGCAGCCTCCTGGACCGCCATAGCAATCAGCCCCAGCATTTT	CASSLLDRHSNQPQHF
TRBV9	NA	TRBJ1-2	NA	TGTGCCAGCAGAAAACAGACCTCTAACTATGGCTACACCTTC	CASRKQTSNYGYTF
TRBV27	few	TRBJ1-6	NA	TGTGCCAGCACCTACAGGGCGAATAATTCACCCCTCCACTTT	CASTYRANNSPLHF
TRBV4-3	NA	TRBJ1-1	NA	TGCGCCAGCAGCCACCGAGGGGGGCAAAACACTGAAGCTTTCTTT	CASSHRGGQNTEAFF